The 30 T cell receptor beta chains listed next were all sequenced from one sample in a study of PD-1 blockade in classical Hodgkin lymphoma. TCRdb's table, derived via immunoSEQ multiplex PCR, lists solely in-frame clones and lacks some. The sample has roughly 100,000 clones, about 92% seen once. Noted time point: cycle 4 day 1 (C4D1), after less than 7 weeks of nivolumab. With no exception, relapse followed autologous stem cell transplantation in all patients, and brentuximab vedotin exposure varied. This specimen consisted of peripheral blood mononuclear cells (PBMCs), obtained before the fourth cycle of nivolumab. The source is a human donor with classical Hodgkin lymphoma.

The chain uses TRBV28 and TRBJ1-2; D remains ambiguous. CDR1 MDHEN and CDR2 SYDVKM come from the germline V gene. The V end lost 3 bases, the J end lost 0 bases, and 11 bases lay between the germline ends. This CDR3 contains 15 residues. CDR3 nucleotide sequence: TGTGCCAGCAGTTTGTCGGGAGGGCCTAACTATGGCTACACCTTC. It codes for CASSLSGGPNYGYTF.

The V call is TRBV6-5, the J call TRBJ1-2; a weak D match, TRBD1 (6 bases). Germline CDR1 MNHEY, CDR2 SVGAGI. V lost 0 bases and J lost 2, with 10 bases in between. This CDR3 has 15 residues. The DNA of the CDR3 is TGTGCCAGCAGTTACTCAACAGGGACCAACTATGGCTACACCTTC. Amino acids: CASSYSTGTNYGYTF.

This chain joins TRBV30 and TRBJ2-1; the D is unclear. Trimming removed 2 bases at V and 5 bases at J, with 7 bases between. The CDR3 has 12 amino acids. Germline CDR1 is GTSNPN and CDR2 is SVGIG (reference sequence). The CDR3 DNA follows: TGTGCCTGGAGTAGACTCGACAATGAGCAGTTCTTC. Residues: CAWSRLDNEQFF.

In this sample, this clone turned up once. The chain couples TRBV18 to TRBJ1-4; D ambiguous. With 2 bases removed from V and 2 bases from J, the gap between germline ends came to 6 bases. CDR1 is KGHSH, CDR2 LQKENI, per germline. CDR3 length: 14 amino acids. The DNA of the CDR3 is TGTGCCAGCTCACCAGCCAGGACTAATGAAAAACTGTTTTTT. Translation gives CASSPARTNEKLFF.

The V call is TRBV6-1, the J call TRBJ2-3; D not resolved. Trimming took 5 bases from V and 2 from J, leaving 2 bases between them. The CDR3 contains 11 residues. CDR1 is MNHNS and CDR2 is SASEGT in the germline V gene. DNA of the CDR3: TGTGCCAGCAGTCACACAGATACGCAGTATTTT. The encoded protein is CASSHTDTQYF.

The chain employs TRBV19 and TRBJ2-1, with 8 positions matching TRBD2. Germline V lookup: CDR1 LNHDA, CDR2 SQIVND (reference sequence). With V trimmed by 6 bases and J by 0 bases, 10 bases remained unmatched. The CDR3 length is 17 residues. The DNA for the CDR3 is TGTGCCAGTAGCCTTTTGAGCGGGAGAAGCTCCTACAATGAGCAGTTCTTC. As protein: CASSLLSGRSSYNEQFF.

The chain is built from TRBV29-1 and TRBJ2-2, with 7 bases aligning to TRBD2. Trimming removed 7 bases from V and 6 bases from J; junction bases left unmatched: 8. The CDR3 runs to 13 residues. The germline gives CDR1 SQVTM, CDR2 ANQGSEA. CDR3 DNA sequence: TGCAGCGCCGTCGGGGGAGGGGCCGGGGAGCTGTTTTTT. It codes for CSAVGGGAGELFF.

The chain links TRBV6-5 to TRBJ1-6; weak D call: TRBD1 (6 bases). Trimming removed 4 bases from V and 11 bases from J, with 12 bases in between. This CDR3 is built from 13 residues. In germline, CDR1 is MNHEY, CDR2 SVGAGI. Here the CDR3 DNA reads TGTGCCAGCAGTTTCGGACAGATGGCACCCCTCCACTTT. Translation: CASSFGQMAPLHF.

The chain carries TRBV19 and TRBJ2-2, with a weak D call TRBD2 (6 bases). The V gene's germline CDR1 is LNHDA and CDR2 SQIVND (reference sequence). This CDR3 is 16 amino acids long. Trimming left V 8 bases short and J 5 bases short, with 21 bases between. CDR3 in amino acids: CASYNIVRGRTGELFF. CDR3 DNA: TGTGCCAGTTACAACATCGTTCGGGGGAGGACCGGGGAGCTGTTTTTT.

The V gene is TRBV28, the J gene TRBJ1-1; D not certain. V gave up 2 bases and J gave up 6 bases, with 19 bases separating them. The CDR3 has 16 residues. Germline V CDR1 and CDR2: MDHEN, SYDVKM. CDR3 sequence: CASSLIYDGELPEAFF. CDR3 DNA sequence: TGTGCCAGCAGTTTAATATATGACGGAGAACTTCCTGAAGCTTTCTTT. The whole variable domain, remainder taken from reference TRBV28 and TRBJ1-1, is DVKVTQSSRYLVKRTGEKVFLECVQDMDHENMFWYRQDPGLGLRLIYFSYDVKMKEKGDIPEGYSVSREKKERFSLILESASTNQTSMYLCASSLIYDGELPEAFFGQGTRLTVV.

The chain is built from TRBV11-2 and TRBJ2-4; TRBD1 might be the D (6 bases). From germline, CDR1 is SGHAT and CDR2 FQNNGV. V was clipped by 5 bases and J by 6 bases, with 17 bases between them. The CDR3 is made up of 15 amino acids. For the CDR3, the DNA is TGTGCCAGCAGCGTACAGGGATTAGGAGCAAACATTCAGTACTTC. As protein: CASSVQGLGANIQYF. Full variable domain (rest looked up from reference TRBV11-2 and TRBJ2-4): EAGVAQSPRYKIIEKRQSVAFWCNPISGHATLYWYQQILGQGPKLLIQFQNNGVVDDSQLPKDRFSAERLKGVDSTLKIQPAKLEDSAVYLCASSVQGLGANIQYFGAGTRLSVL.

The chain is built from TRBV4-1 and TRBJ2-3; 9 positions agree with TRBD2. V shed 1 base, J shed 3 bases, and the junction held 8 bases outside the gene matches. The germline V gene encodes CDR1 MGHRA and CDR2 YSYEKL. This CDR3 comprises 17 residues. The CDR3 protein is CASSQGGGGRGTDTQYF. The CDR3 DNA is TGCGCCAGCAGCCAAGGAGGAGGCGGGAGGGGAACAGATACGCAGTATTTT.

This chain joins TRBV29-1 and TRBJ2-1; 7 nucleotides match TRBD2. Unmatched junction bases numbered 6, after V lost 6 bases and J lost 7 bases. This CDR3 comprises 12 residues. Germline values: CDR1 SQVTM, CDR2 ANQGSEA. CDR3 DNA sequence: TGCAGCGTGCTAGGACTAGGGAATGAGCAGTTCTTC. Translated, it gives CSVLGLGNEQFF.

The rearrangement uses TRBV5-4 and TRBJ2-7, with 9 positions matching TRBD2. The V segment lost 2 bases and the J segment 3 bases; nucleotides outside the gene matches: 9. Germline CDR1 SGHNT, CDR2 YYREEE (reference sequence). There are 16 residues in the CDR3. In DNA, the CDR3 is TGTGCCAGCAGCTTTGATAGCGGGAGAAACGACTACGAGCAGTACTTC. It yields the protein CASSFDSGRNDYEQYF.

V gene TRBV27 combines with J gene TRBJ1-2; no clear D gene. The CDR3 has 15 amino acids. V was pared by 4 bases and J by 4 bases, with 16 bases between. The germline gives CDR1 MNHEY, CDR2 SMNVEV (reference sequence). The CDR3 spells CASSSPTRWPYGYTF. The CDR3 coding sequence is TGTGCCAGCAGTTCTCCGACCAGGTGGCCCTATGGCTACACCTTC.

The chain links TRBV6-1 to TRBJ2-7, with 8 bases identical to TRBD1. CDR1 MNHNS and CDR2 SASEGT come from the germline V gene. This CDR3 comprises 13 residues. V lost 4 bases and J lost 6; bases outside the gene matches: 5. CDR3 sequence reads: CASSGRQGIEQYF. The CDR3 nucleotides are TGTGCCAGCAGTGGAAGACAGGGGATCGAGCAGTACTTC.

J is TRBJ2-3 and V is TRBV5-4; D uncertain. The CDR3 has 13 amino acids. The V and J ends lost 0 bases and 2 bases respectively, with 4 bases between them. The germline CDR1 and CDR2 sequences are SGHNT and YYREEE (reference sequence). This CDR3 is CASSLVDTDTQYF. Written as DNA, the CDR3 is TGTGCCAGCAGCTTGGTGGACACAGATACGCAGTATTTT.

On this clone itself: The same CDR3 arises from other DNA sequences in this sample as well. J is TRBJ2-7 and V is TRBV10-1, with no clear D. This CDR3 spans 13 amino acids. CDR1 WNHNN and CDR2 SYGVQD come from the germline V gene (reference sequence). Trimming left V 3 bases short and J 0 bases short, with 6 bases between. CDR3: CASSEGSSYEQYF. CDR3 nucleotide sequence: TGCGCCAGCAGTGAAGGTAGCTCCTACGAGCAGTACTTC.

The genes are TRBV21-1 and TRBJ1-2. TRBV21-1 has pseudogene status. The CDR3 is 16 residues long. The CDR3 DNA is TGTGCCAGCAACTCCTTAAAGGTCGAAGTAACTAGGGGCTACACCTTC. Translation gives CASNSLKVEVTRGYTF.

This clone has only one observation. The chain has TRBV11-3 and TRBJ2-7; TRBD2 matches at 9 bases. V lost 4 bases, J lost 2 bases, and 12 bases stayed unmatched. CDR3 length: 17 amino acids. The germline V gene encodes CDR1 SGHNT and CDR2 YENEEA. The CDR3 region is CASSSTVTSGGPYEQYF. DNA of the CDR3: TGTGCCAGCAGCTCCACCGTGACTAGCGGAGGCCCCTACGAGCAGTACTTC. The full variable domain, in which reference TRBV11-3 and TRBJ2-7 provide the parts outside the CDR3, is EAGVVQSPRYKIIEKKQPVAFWCNPISGHNTLYWYLQNLGQGPELLIRYENEEAVDDSQLPKDRFSAERLKGVDSTLKIQPAELGDSAVYLCASSSTVTSGGPYEQYFGPGTRLTVT.

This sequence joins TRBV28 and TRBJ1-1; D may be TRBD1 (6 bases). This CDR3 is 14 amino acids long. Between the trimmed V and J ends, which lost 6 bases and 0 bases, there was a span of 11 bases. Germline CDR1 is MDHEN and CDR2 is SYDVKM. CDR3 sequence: CASRVSGVNTEAFF. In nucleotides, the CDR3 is TGTGCCAGCAGGGTTTCAGGGGTGAACACTGAAGCTTTCTTT.

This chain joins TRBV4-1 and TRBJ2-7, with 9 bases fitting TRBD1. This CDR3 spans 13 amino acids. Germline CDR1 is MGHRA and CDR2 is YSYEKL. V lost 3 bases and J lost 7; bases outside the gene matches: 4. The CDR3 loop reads CASSHGTGSEQYF. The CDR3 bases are TGCGCCAGCAGCCATGGGACAGGGAGTGAGCAGTACTTC.

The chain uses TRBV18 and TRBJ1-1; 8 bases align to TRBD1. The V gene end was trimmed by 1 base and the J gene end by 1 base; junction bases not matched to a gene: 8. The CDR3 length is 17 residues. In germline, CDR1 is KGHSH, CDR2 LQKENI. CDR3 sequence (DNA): TGTGCCAGCTCACCACGGTTAAACAGGGGGAAGAACACTGAAGCTTTCTTT. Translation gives CASSPRLNRGKNTEAFF.

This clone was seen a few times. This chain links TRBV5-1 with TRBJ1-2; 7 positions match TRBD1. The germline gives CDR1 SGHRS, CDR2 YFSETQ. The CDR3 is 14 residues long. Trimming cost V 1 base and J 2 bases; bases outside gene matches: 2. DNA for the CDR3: TGCGCCAGCAGCTTGACGACAGGGAACTATGGCTACACCTTC. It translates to CASSLTTGNYGYTF. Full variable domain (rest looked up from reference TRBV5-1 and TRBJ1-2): KAGVTQTPRYLIKTRGQQVTLSCSPISGHRSVSWYQQTPGQGLQFLFEYFSETQRNKGNFPGRFSGRQFSNSRSEMNVSTLELGDSALYLCASSLTTGNYGYTFGSGTRLTVV.

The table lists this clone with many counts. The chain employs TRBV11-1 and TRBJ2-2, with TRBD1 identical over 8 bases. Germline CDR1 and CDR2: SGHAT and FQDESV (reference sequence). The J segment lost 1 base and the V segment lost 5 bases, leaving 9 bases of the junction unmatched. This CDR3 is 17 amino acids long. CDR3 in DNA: TGTGCCAGCAGCCCCAAGACAGGGGCGAGGAACACCGGGGAGCTGTTTTTT. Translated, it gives CASSPKTGARNTGELFF.

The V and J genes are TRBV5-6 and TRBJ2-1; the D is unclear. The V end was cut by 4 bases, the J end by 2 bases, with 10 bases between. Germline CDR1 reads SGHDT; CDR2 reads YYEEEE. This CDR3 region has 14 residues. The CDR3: CASSPADAYNEQFF. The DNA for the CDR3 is TGTGCCAGCAGCCCGGCGGACGCCTACAATGAGCAGTTCTTC.

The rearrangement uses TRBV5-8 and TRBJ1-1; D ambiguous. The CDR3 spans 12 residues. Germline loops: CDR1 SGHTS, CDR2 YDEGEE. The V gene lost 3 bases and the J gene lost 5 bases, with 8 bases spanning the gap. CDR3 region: CASSYVRTEAFF. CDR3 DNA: TGTGCCAGCAGCTATGTAAGGACTGAAGCTTTCTTT.

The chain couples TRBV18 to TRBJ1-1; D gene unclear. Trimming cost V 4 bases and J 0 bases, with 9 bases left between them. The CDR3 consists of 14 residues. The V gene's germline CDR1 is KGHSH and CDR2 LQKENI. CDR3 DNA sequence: TGTGCCAGCTCACTCCAACCCGTGAACACTGAAGCTTTCTTT. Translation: CASSLQPVNTEAFF.

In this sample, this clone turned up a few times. CDR3 nucleotides: TGTGCCAGCAGCCAAGACTCGCATCCGACCACGTGGGGCAATGAGCAGTTCTTC. Translated: CASSQDSHPTTWGNEQFF. The chain recombines TRBV4-2 with TRBJ2-1; D is undetermined. CDR3 length: 18 amino acids. CDR1 and CDR2 from the germline V gene are LGHNA and YNFKEQ. V shed 0 bases and J shed 6 bases, with 21 bases lying between them.

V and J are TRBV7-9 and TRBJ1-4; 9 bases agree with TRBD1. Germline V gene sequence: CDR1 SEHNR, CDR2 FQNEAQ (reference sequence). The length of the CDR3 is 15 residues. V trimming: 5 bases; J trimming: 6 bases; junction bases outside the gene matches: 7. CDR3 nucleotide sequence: TGTGCCAGCAGCCAGGGGGACAGGGTCGATGAAAAACTGTTTTTT. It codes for CASSQGDRVDEKLFF. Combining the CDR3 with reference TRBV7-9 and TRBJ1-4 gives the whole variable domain DTGVSQNPRHKITKRGQNVTFRCDPISEHNRLYWYRQTLGQGPEFLTYFQNEAQLEKSRLLSDRFSAERPKGSFSTLEIQRTEQGDSAMYLCASSQGDRVDEKLFFGSGTQLSVL.